Sequencing of this TCR beta chain was carried out in a study of early T cells in non-severe SARS-CoV-2 infection. Study-level background: The authors sequenced bulk RNA from unsorted whole blood, leaving chains unpaired.

Unique molecular identifiers were affixed to single, distinct cDNA molecules. TCRdb passed the 5' RACE reads through MiXCR, listing each CDR3 protein once. Here the sample spans 30,000 to 40,000 distinct CDR3 sequences, around 4.6% being singletons. Study-wide results and limits: VDJdb matching, biased toward anti-spike CD8 responses, missed private and CD4 specificities.

This clonotype came up many times. The antigen remains undetermined. Trimming took 0 bases from V and 4 from J; bases not matched to a gene: 6. Germline lookup yields CDR1 MGHRA and CDR2 YSYEKL. This CDR3 comprises 16 residues. The specimen sequenced was whole blood. The TCR sequence derives from an adult who was a healthcare worker with PCR-confirmed SARS-CoV-2 infection or an uninfected control (not recorded which). V gene TRBV4-1 combines with J gene TRBJ2-5, with TRBD2 matching over 9 bases. The CDR3 region is CASSQEARGGPETQYF. CDR3 in DNA: TGCGCCAGCAGCCAAGAGGCGCGGGGGGGCCCAGAGACCCAGTACTTC.